The table lists the clone carrying this T cell receptor beta chain with a few counts. Its specificity is not known. The data belong to a study of response to subunit inactivated influenza vaccine. Overall study findings and caveats: The authors put forward the suggestion that each seasonal influenza vaccination may bring in only a limited number of new T cells.

One entry per CDR3 protein, called by TCRdb with MiXCR from the RT-PCR reads. This sample has approximately 500,000 distinct CDR3 sequences, with 13% found just once. The length of the CDR3 is 16 residues. The germline V gene has CDR1 SNHLY and CDR2 FYNNEI. V shed 6 bases, J shed 0 bases, and the junction held 6 bases outside the gene matches. Specimen: PBMCs from blood, collected 40 to 50 days after vaccination. The V and J genes are TRBV2 and TRBJ2-1; 9 bases map to TRBD1. The clonotype originates from a man aged 50-59 years who received an inactivated influenza vaccine. CDR3 DNA sequence: TGTGCCAGCAGAAGGGGACAGGGAACCTCCTACAATGAGCAGTTCTTC. Its translation: CASRRGQGTSYNEQFF.